This T cell receptor beta chain is drawn from a study of blood T cell repertoires in COVID-19. Looking at the study overall: Italy, Spain and the United States were the sources of the convalescent and acute COVID-19 samples. T cells, B-cell-depleted T cells, or PBMCs supplied cDNA or gDNA.

As processed by the authors: The authors estimated nucleated cell counts from reference gene primer amplification. The repertoire was sequenced with immunoSEQ multiplex PCR; TCRdb's copy has only in-frame clones and lacks some. V and J calls and clone size follow that table, whereas D and trimming were derived from the DNA. Of some 150,000 clones listed, over 65% were seen once; the top ten hold approximately 5%. The CDR3 spans 14 residues. CDR1 is SGHTA, CDR2 FQGNSA, per germline. The ends lost 3 bases at V and 8 bases at J; junction bases unmatched: 4. The receptor was derived from a woman older than 75 with active or convalescent COVID-19. The specimen sequenced was peripheral blood. The chain carries TRBV7-2 and TRBJ2-1, with 10 bases that match TRBD2. The CDR3 DNA reads as TGTGCCAGCAGCTTCCGGACTAGCGGATATGAGCAGTTCTTC. The encoded protein is CASSFRTSGYEQFF.